This is a list of T cell receptor beta chains from one sample in a study of vaccination effects on CD4 cells after COVID-19. Their cognate antigens are unknown. Produced via immunoSEQ multiplex PCR; TCRdb's table is partial and in-frame only. Counted here are around 54,000 clones, around 75% occurring once; the ten biggest clones make up about 2.6%. The sample was CD4+ T cells from PBMCs cultured with HCoV-229E spike peptides, taken before COVID-19 vaccination. These receptors were taken from a human donor who received a COVID-19 vaccine. Each CDR3 is given with its conserved first and last residue. Each record gives: V gene, clone size, J gene, CDR3 length, CDR3 protein. Clone size is stated in some rows and not others, as once, few, many or a class when expanded.

>TRBV14|-|TRBJ1-3|19
CASSQPPGRRSNSGNTIYF
>TRBV9|-|TRBJ2-5|15
CASSVGQLHEETQYF
>TRBV12-3/TRBV12-4|few|TRBJ1-5|12
CASSLGYQPQHF
>TRBV11-1|once|TRBJ2-5|13
CASSFSTFETQYF
>TRBV12-3/TRBV12-4|-|TRBJ2-5|12
CASSNRRETQYF
>TRBV12-3/TRBV12-4|-|TRBJ2-1|13
CASSLLAGNEQFF
>TRBV2|-|TRBJ2-3|14
CASSWDSSTDTQYF
>TRBV5-1|-|TRBJ2-2|17
CASTERSVRPNTGELFF
>TRBV28|-|TRBJ1-2|13
CASSSRDSYGYTF
>TRBV6-2/TRBV6-3|-|TRBJ2-1|13
CASSPGLYNEQFF
>TRBV5-1|-|TRBJ1-6|15
CASSSSSSYNSPLHF
>TRBV7-2|-|TRBJ2-5|16
CASSLEGTYFQETQYF
>TRBV4-1|-|TRBJ1-2|16
CASSQQGRGLHYGYTF
>TRBV7-2|-|TRBJ2-5|14
CASSPWTSQGTQYF
>TRBV7-9|-|TRBJ1-1|15
CASSPEWEGATEAFF
>TRBV2|-|TRBJ2-3|12
CARGGRADTQYF
>TRBV5-1|-|TRBJ2-4|14
CASSGRTGGNIQYF
>TRBV9|once|TRBJ1-1|15
CASSVVSNMNTEAFF
>TRBV5-1|-|TRBJ2-3|14
CASSLESYTDTQYF
>TRBV5-1|-|TRBJ2-1|17
CASSLGARTGGYNEQFF
>TRBV3-1/TRBV3-2|-|TRBJ1-4|14
CASSQRGGFEKLFF
>TRBV7-9|-|TRBJ2-2|13
CASSLSGTGELFF
>TRBV6-6|-|TRBJ1-2|14
CASNQLRQSGGYTF
>TRBV3-1/TRBV3-2|-|TRBJ2-2|13
CASSQTRAGELFF
>TRBV19|-|TRBJ2-2|15
CASSIGQGRAGELFF
>TRBV6-5|-|TRBJ2-1|13
CASRQGGRDEQFF
>TRBV6-6|-|TRBJ1-2|12
CASTQNRGGYTF
>TRBV6-2/TRBV6-3|-|TRBJ1-6|16
CASSLGQGAKNSPLHF
>TRBV30|-|TRBJ2-3|14
CAWRRRGGTDTQYF
>TRBV7-3|-|TRBJ2-6|17
CASSPRQGRIGANVLTF
>TRBV7-2|-|TRBJ1-6|15
CASRHAGDNNSPLHF
>TRBV28|-|TRBJ2-6|16
CASRVGLGPGANVLTF
>TRBV10-3|-|TRBJ2-1|13
CAISSDGGLEQFF
>TRBV9|-|TRBJ1-4|15
CASSGGPGEGEKLFF
>TRBV5-1|-|TRBJ2-4|15
CASSPIAGGLNIQYF
>TRBV2|-|TRBJ1-1|14
CASGRQGANTEAFF
>TRBV19|-|TRBJ2-3|13
CASRSPSRGGRYF
>TRBV3-1/TRBV3-2|once|TRBJ2-3|16
CASSQWTSGAPDTQYF
>TRBV6-4|-|TRBJ1-6|14
CASSSGIYNSPLHF
>TRBV29-1|-|TRBJ2-1|13
CSVEVPPGDEQFF
>TRBV5-8|-|TRBJ2-5|18
CASSQGTGVGQRLETQYF
>TRBV19|once|TRBJ2-2|13
CASSPTGKGELFF
>TRBV29-1|-|TRBJ1-3|12
CSGAYSGNTIYF
>TRBV18|-|TRBJ1-5|15
CASSLTGTGNQPQHF
>TRBV5-6|-|TRBJ1-1|14
CASSLDRGHGEAFF
>TRBV6-6|-|TRBJ2-5|13
CASSYKWGETQYF